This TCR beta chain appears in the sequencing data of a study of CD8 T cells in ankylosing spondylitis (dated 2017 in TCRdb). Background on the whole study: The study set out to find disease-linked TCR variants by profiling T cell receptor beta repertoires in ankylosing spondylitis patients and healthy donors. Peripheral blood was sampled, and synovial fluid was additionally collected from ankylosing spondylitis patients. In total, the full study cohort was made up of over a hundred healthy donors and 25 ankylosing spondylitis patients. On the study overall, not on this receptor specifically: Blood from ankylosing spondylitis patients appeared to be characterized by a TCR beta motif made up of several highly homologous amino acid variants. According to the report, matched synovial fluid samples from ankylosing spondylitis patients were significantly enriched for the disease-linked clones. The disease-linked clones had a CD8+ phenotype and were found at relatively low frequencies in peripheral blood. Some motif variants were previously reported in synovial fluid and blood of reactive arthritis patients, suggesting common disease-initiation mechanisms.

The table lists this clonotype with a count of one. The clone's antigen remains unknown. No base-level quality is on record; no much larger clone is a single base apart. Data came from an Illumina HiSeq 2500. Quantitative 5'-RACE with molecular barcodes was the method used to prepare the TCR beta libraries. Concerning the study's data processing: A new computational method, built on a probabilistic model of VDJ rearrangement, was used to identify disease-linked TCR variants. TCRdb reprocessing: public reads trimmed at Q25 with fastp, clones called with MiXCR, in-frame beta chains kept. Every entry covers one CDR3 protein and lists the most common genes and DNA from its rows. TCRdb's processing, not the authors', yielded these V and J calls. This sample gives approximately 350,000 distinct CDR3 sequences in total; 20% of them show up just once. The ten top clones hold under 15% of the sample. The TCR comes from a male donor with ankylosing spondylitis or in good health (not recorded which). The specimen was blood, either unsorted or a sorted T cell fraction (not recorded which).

CDR3 region: CSAGGAGNQETQYF. The bases are TGCAGTGCTGGTGGGGCAGGAAACCAAGAGACCCAGTACTTC. This chain joins TRBV20-1 to TRBJ2-5; the D gene is possibly TRBD1, with 5 bases matching. The germline V gene encodes CDR1 DFQATT and CDR2 SNEGSKA (reference sequence). V loses 5 bases, J loses 0 bases, and the germline ends lie 13 bases apart. The CDR3 runs 14 amino acids, cysteine and phenylalanine included. Only CDR3 DNA remains: 42 bases, in frame from the first base.